This TCR beta chain derives from a study of immune cell composition in non-small cell lung cancer. Across the whole study: Lung adenocarcinoma or squamous carcinoma made up most tumours. Study-level results: Clones >0.5% enriched in tumour were rarer in adenocarcinoma (about 33%) than squamous (around 75%). Smoking pack-years did not significantly correlate with tumour TCR-beta clonality.

To note about this clone: The antigen is not known.

Template was genomic DNA from frozen, unsorted single-cell suspensions. TCRdb's table, derived via immunoSEQ multiplex PCR, lists solely in-frame clones and lacks some. The sample holds about 7,200 clones, under 75% seen once. Sample: lung tumor tissue. This TCR was sampled from a human donor with non-small cell lung cancer.

The CDR3, as DNA: TGTGCCAGCAGCGTAGGACAGCTGAGCAATCAGCCCCAGCATTTT. It translates to CASSVGQLSNQPQHF. This chain uses TRBV9 with TRBJ1-5; D may be TRBD1 (5 bases). Germline V gene lookup returns CDR1 SGDLS and CDR2 YYNGEE. V gave up 0 bases and J gave up 1 base, with 8 bases separating them. This CDR3 contains 15 residues. Using reference TRBV9 and TRBJ1-5 for the parts outside the CDR3, the full variable domain is DSGVTQTPKHLITATGQRVTLRCSPRSGDLSVYWYQQSLDQGLQFLIQYYNGEERAKGNILERFSAQQFPDLHSELNLSSLELGDSALYFCASSVGQLSNQPQHFGDGTRLSIL.